This passage covers 24 T cell receptor beta chains from one sample sequenced in a study of blood T cells in healthy people across ages (dated by TCRdb to about 2015). Libraries were made using 5' RACE. The sequencer was an Illumina HiSeq 2500. A second 7 to 11 cycle PCR used a sample-barcoded 5' primer and a J-beta primer mix. TCRdb reran the public reads through fastp at Q25 and MiXCR, keeping productive beta chains. Entries are consolidated by CDR3 protein sequence, retaining the most common genes and DNA. The sample table holds about 720,000 distinct CDR3 sequences, of which 20% to 25% were seen once. The ten largest clones represent around a fifth of the sample. Input material: blood. Every receptor here comes from a man between 65 and 85 years old in good health.

This clonotype has just a few counts. This chain connects TRBV5-1 to TRBJ2-5, with 7 bases aligning to TRBD1. The J call is in doubt because the DNA end fits TRBJ2-1 better. The CDR3 loop spans 15 amino acids. The germline CDR1 and CDR2 sequences are SGHRS and YFSETQ. The CDR3 loop reads CASSLEFRGTNEQFF. The CDR3 DNA reads TGCGCCAGCAGCTTGGAGTTCAGGGGGACCAATGAGCAGTTCTTC.

In this sample, this clonotype turned up many times. The junction departs from germline at one end; a sequencing error may be responsible. This chain links TRBV5-1 with TRBJ2-3; 9 nucleotides align to TRBD2. The germline V gene has CDR1 SGHRS and CDR2 YFSETQ. This CDR3 spans 15 amino acids. CDR3 region: CASSFSGGSTDTQYF. In DNA, the CDR3 is TGTGCCAGCAGCTTTAGCGGGGGATCCACAGATACGCAGTATTTT.

Note on this clonotype: This clone may be a read error of a much larger clone one base away. The chain employs TRBV18 and TRBJ1-4, with D unresolved. Between the trimmed V and J ends, which lost 1 base and 5 bases, there was a span of 2 bases. Germline V gene data show CDR1 as KGHSH and CDR2 as LQKENI. The CDR3 has 12 residues. CDR3 nucleotide sequence: TGTGCCAGCTCACCACTGAATGAAAAACTGTTTTTT. Encoded protein: CASSPLNEKLFF.

The chain joins TRBV6-2 or TRBV6-3 to TRBJ2-4; the D call may be TRBD1 or TRBD2 (5 bases each). The germline gives CDR1 MNHEY, CDR2 SVGEGT. V lost 0 bases and J 7 bases, leaving 10 bases between the germline ends. The CDR3 length is 14 residues. This chain's CDR3 is CASSYSGRRNIQYF. The CDR3 DNA reads TGTGCCAGCAGTTACTCGGGACGAAGGAACATTCAGTACTTC.

The sample holds a few counts of this clonotype. This chain joins TRBV20-1 and TRBJ2-3; a weak D match, TRBD2 (5 bases). V shed 3 bases and J shed 2 bases, with 12 bases lying between them. The germline V gene has CDR1 DFQATT and CDR2 SNEGSKA (reference sequence). The length of the CDR3 is 14 residues. CDR3 sequence reads: CSASESGFTDTQYF. CDR3 bases: TGCAGTGCTAGTGAGAGCGGATTCACAGATACGCAGTATTTT.

The CDR3 DNA is TGCTCTTCGGGGGGCCGGGTAGATACGCAGTATTTT. Its protein is CSSGGRVDTQYF. This chain uses TRBV20-1 with TRBJ2-3; a possible D gene is TRBD2 (7 bases). Germline CDR1 reads DFQATT; CDR2 reads SNEGSKA (reference sequence). The CDR3 length is 12 residues.

This clonotype was seen more than once but under ten times. The genes are TRBV2 and TRBJ1-5; D possibly corresponds to TRBD1 (5 bases). Trimming left V 1 base short and J 7 bases short, with 11 bases between. The germline gives CDR1 SNHLY, CDR2 FYNNEI. The CDR3 sequence is 14 residues long. The CDR3 sequence is CASSEEVQGQPQHF. In DNA form, the CDR3 reads TGTGCCAGCAGTGAAGAGGTCCAGGGCCAGCCCCAGCATTTT.

V and J are TRBV7-6 and TRBJ1-2; D unclear. The V gene's germline CDR1 is SGHVS and CDR2 FNYEAQ. V lost 1 base and J lost 5, with 11 bases in between. There are 14 residues in the CDR3. In DNA form, the CDR3 reads TGTGCCAGCAGCTTAGATAGTCAGCCTTATGGCTACACCTTC. It specifies CASSLDSQPYGYTF.

This clonotype has only a few counts. The rearrangement uses TRBV7-9 and TRBJ1-6, with D possibly matching TRBD1 (5 bases). This CDR3 contains 15 residues. The germline V gene has CDR1 SEHNR and CDR2 FQNEAQ (reference sequence). Trimming took off 5 bases at V and 5 bases at J, with 13 bases between the two ends. The CDR3 DNA reads as TGTGCCAGCAGCCTCAACGGGGGGAATAATTCACCCCTCCACTTT. Translating gives CASSLNGGNNSPLHF.

In this sample, this clonotype turned up a few times. Here the CDR3 reads CASSLAGGRNSEAFF. Written as DNA, the CDR3 is TGCGCCAGCAGCTTGGCCGGGGGGAGGAATTCTGAAGCTTTCTTT. This chain connects TRBV5-1 to TRBJ1-1, with D tentatively TRBD1 (5 bases). The CDR3 totals 15 residues. Trimming took 0 bases from V and 6 from J, leaving 15 bases between them. The germline V gene has CDR1 SGHRS and CDR2 YFSETQ. Complete variable domain (other parts from reference TRBV5-1 and TRBJ1-1): KAGVTQTPRYLIKTRGQQVTLSCSPISGHRSVSWYQQTPGQGLQFLFEYFSETQRNKGNFPGRFSGRQFSNSRSEMNVSTLELGDSALYLCASSLAGGRNSEAFFGQGTRLTVV.

As regards this clonotype: An end of the junction does not agree with germline; a read error may underlie this. The chain carries TRBV15 and TRBJ2-1; 7 nucleotides line up with TRBD1. The germline V gene has CDR1 LNHNV and CDR2 YYDKDF (reference sequence). This CDR3 is built from 16 residues. This CDR3 reads CATSRETGRSYNERFF. The CDR3 DNA reads as TGTGCCACCAGCAGAGAGACAGGGAGATCCTACAATGAGCGGTTCTTC.

This clonotype was found a few times. The chain employs TRBV6-6 and TRBJ2-4; either TRBD1 or TRBD2 may supply D (5 bases each). The V end was cut by 5 bases, the J end by 4 bases, with 15 bases between. Germline CDR1 is MNHNY and CDR2 is SVGAGI (reference sequence). The CDR3 has 15 residues. Written as DNA, the CDR3 is TGTGCCAGCAGTCCTAACGGGGCGCCAAAAAACATTCAGTACTTC. Translation gives CASSPNGAPKNIQYF.

The chain uses TRBV6-2 or TRBV6-3 and TRBJ2-3; D gene unclear. The CDR3 spans 12 residues. Per the germline V gene, CDR1 is MNHEY and CDR2 is SVGEGT. Trimming took off 5 bases at V and 5 bases at J, with 8 bases between the two ends. This chain's CDR3 is CASSNHGDTQYF. The CDR3 DNA sequence: TGTGCCAGCAGTAACCATGGAGATACGCAGTATTTT.

The chain employs TRBV12-3 or TRBV12-4 and TRBJ2-5; D uncertain. V was cut by 6 bases and J by 5 bases, with 10 bases left in between. This CDR3 has 12 amino acids. CDR3 sequence (DNA): TGTGCCAGCAGGGGATTATATGAGACCCAGTACTTC. It translates to CASRGLYETQYF.

The CDR3 DNA follows: TGTGCCAGCTCACCAGAAGCGGGGGGCACAGATACGCAGTATTTT. It encodes CASSPEAGGTDTQYF. The V call is TRBV18, the J call TRBJ2-3; 8 bases map to TRBD2. Germline lookup yields CDR1 KGHSH and CDR2 LQKENI. This CDR3 spans 15 amino acids. The V gene end was trimmed by 2 bases and the J gene end by 1 base; junction bases not matched to a gene: 2.

The V call is TRBV20-1, the J call TRBJ2-5; D possibly corresponds to TRBD1 (5 bases). The CDR3 contains 13 residues. The V end lost 7 bases, the J end lost 2 bases, and 14 bases lay between the germline ends. The germline V gene has CDR1 DFQATT and CDR2 SNEGSKA (reference sequence). The CDR3 DNA is TGCAGTGGCAGACCAACAGGTCAAGAGACCCAGTACTTC. It encodes CSGRPTGQETQYF.

The chain recombines TRBV25-1 with TRBJ2-5; the D is unclear. The J call may be faulty, since TRBJ2-7 better matches the DNA end. CDR1 and CDR2 (germline): MGHDK, SYGVNS. The CDR3 loop spans 12 amino acids. CDR3 residues: CASSSEHYEQYF. DNA of the CDR3: TGTGCCAGCAGTTCGGAACACTACGAGCAGTACTTC.

This clonotype was counted once. The chain links TRBV11-2 to TRBJ1-1; maybe TRBD1 (6 bases). Germline V lookup: CDR1 SGHAT, CDR2 FQNNGV. Trimming took off 3 bases at V and 7 bases at J, with 18 bases between the two ends. There are 15 residues in the CDR3. Here the CDR3 DNA reads TGTGCCAGCAGCTTCCTTCCGGGACACCTTCATGAAGCTTTCTTT. It translates to CASSFLPGHLHEAFF.

The chain recombines TRBV18 with TRBJ2-4; D gene ambiguous. The CDR3 consists of 12 residues. Germline V gene sequence: CDR1 KGHSH, CDR2 LQKENI. The germline V and J ends were trimmed by 5 bases and 6 bases, with 8 bases remaining between them. The CDR3 sequence is CASSETRNIQYF. DNA of the CDR3: TGTGCCAGCTCAGAAACACGAAACATTCAGTACTTC.

This clonotype was picked up one time. This chain links TRBV24-1 with TRBJ2-5; D is undetermined. V lost 5 bases and J 4 bases, leaving 16 bases between the germline ends. The germline V gene encodes CDR1 KGHDR and CDR2 SFDVKD. This CDR3 has 15 residues. Here the CDR3 reads CATSASDPTRETQYF. In nucleotides, the CDR3 is TGTGCCACCAGTGCCTCCGACCCGACCCGAGAGACCCAGTACTTC.

Comments on this clonotype: With a much larger clone just one base away, this may be a read error. The V gene is TRBV7-9, the J gene TRBJ1-4; D may be TRBD1 (5 bases). Germline lookup yields CDR1 SEHNR and CDR2 FQNEAQ (reference sequence). This CDR3 has 15 amino acids. The CDR3 protein is CASSATTATNENLFF. DNA of the CDR3: TGTGCCAGCAGCGCCACGACAGCAACTAATGAAAATCTGTTTTTT.

The table lists this clonotype with a few counts. V and J are TRBV9 and TRBJ1-6; unclear D gene. Germline CDR1 and CDR2: SGDLS and YYNGEE. This CDR3 spans 15 amino acids. Trimming cost V 0 bases and J 7 bases, with 11 bases left between them. CDR3 in amino acids: CASSVAPAPNSPLHF. The CDR3 region has the DNA TGTGCCAGCAGCGTAGCCCCAGCCCCAAATTCACCCCTCCACTTT.

This clonotype has a handful of counts. The CDR3 nucleotides read TGTGCCAGCAGTCCAGCAGGGGGCAATCATCAGCCCCAGCATTTT. Protein sequence: CASSPAGGNHQPQHF. V and J are TRBV27 and TRBJ1-5, with TRBD1 matching over 8 bases. The CDR3 loop spans 15 amino acids. CDR1 and CDR2 from the germline V gene are MNHEY and SMNVEV (reference sequence). V gave up 5 bases and J gave up 5 bases; unmatched junction bases: 8.

A few counts support this clonotype. The chain carries TRBV5-1 and TRBJ2-3; D remains ambiguous. This CDR3 region has 14 residues. Germline V gene data show CDR1 as SGHRS and CDR2 as YFSETQ. Trimming pared 1 base from V and 1 base from J, leaving 7 bases between. The CDR3 protein is CASSLYAGTDTQYF. As DNA, the CDR3 is TGCGCCAGCAGCTTGTACGCAGGCACAGATACGCAGTATTTT. The full variable domain, its missing parts supplied by reference TRBV5-1 and TRBJ2-3, is KAGVTQTPRYLIKTRGQQVTLSCSPISGHRSVSWYQQTPGQGLQFLFEYFSETQRNKGNFPGRFSGRQFSNSRSEMNVSTLELGDSALYLCASSLYAGTDTQYFGPGTRLTVL.